The 2 T cell receptor beta chains below were found in one sample sequenced in a study of blood T cell repertoires in COVID-19 (dated by TCRdb to 2018 to 2021). Preparation of the library involved the immunoSEQ multiplex PCR assay. Held by TCRdb, this immuneACCESS table contains in-frame sequences only and omits some clones. Under half of the omission traces to an unresolved V gene where checked; the cause of the rest is unknown. The sample has about 210,000 clones on record, 83% of them singletons. The ten biggest clones cover 2% to 3% of the sample. Input material: peripheral blood. The receptors derive from a middle-aged woman with active or convalescent COVID-19.

This chain joins TRBV9 and TRBJ2-3, with TRBD2 matching over 11 bases. The CDR3 runs to 15 residues. Germline V lookup: CDR1 SGDLS, CDR2 YYNGEE. Trimming cost V 2 bases and J 5 bases; bases outside gene matches: 4. In nucleotides, the CDR3 is TGTGCCAGCAGCGTCGGGACTAGCGGTGTAGATACGCAGTATTTT. Its translation: CASSVGTSGVDTQYF. Full variable domain (rest looked up from reference TRBV9 and TRBJ2-3): DSGVTQTPKHLITATGQRVTLRCSPRSGDLSVYWYQQSLDQGLQFLIQYYNGEERAKGNILERFSAQQFPDLHSELNLSSLELGDSALYFCASSVGTSGVDTQYFGPGTRLTVL.

The chain employs TRBV7-2 and TRBJ1-6; maybe TRBD1 (6 bases). Per the germline V gene, CDR1 is SGHTA and CDR2 is FQGNSA. There are 15 residues in the CDR3. With 1 base removed from V and 6 bases from J, the gap between germline ends came to 10 bases. The CDR3 sequence is CASSLGGGGNSPLHF. CDR3 bases: TGTGCCAGCAGCTTAGGAGGGGGGGGTAATTCACCCCTCCACTTT.